This TCR beta chain was sequenced during a study of T cells in Graves' hyperthyroidism and ophthalmopathy (dated by TCRdb to between 2018 and 2021). Turning to the overall study: Peripheral blood was sampled at the time of initial diagnosis, prior to any treatment. Once sampling was done, hyperthyroidism patients were given methimazole at a starting dose of 30 mg daily, whereas ophthalmopathy patients were given high-dose intravenous methylprednisolone. Prospective prediction of ophthalmopathy was tested in an independent validation cohort of approximately 18 hyperthyroidism patients and around 16 patients who later progressed to ophthalmopathy. The paper reports TCR Vbeta CDR3 sequencing of 130 to 150 peripheral blood samples: 40 or so ophthalmopathy, under 80 hyperthyroidism and around 17 progressor patients. TCR V-J signatures able to tell the groups apart were searched for in a discovery cohort of 90 to 100 patients, of whom under 45 had Graves' ophthalmopathy and under 65 had stable Graves' hyperthyroidism. The approximately 100 discovery patients were randomly divided into training and test sets at a 7:3 ratio. The study also compared thyroid tissue and blood T-cell repertoires from 6 or 7 Graves' hyperthyroidism patients. Broader findings and caveats from the paper: Most expanded thyroid clonotypes (frequency above 0.001) were also found in blood, which suggests that blood repertoires may mirror thyroid immune responses. Ophthalmopathy was separated from stable hyperthyroidism by a 13 V-J signature model, with approximately 89% sensitivity and about 81% specificity obtained in cross-validation and 80%/75% obtained in testing. No statistical method was used to fix the sample size in advance, and group allocation was not hidden from the investigators. In validation, the model predicted progression to ophthalmopathy with over 60% sensitivity and roughly 72% specificity, a median of roughly seven months before onset.

Graves' hyperthyroidism was defined as stable when no progression to ophthalmopathy occurred over 18 months of follow-up. Hyperthyroidism patients were newly diagnosed, with disease duration under 2 months, and aged 18 to 65 years. Patients with uncontrolled infections, other autoimmune diseases, pregnancy or lactation were excluded. Diagnoses relied on clinical symptoms, serum thyroxine and TRAb, thyroid ultrasound and orbital computed tomography. PBMCs were separated from roughly 10 ml of fresh peripheral blood using Ficoll-Paque density gradient centrifugation. Total RNA was extracted with Trizol reagent, and quality was checked on an Agilent 2100 Bioanalyzer. From a lookup of the germline V gene, CDR1 and CDR2 are SGHRS and YFSETQ. CDR3 length: 15 amino acids, cysteine to phenylalanine. CDR3 DNA only is kept here, 45 bases in frame from base 1. Trimming leaves V shorter by 1 base and J shorter by 3 bases, with the junction holding 3 bases beyond the gene matches.

The TCR beta CDR3 regions were amplified from RNA transcripts. The first round of RT-PCR for the TCR CDR3 was performed with the HTBI primer set and the Qiagen OneStep RT-PCR kit. The libraries were constructed in a second round of multiplex PCR and then size-selected and purified. The libraries were sequenced on an Illumina HiSeq2000 using paired-end 100 bp reads. In the authors' own workflow: SOAPnuke was used to process the raw data, with reads discarded if the reads contained adapters or uncalled bases, had a mean Phred below 15, or lacked an exact constant-primer or identifier match. High-quality paired reads were merged with COPE v1.2.5, and unique nucleotide sequences were defined as clonotypes. MiTCR v1.1 was used to align clonotypes to the IMGT TRBV, TRBD and TRBJ reference segments. The analysis was restricted to V-J combinations with a frequency above 0.0001, which together covered 99.2% of the repertoires. A TCS score was defined as the ratio of F50 (clonal expansion) to E x V (chaos), with BLOSUM62-based TCRdist applied between CDR3 peptides within each V-J. Welch's t-statistics and random forest reduced roughly 500 V-J features to 13, which were used in a naive Bayes classifier (R e1071). TCRdb reprocessing: public reads trimmed at Q25 with fastp, clones called with MiXCR, in-frame beta chains kept. Entries are consolidated by CDR3 protein sequence, retaining the most common genes and DNA. TCRdb's processing, not the authors' own work, is the source of the V and J calls. Here the sample has a few hundred thousand distinct CDR3 sequences; roughly 25% occur a single time. 73% of the sample rests with the top ten.

In the case of this clonotype: This clone's antigen is unknown. The input lacks base qualities; no much larger clone sits a single base away.

The clonotype was recovered from a man between 45 and 60 years old with Graves' hyperthyroidism. The specimen was blood. The chain was built from TRBV5-1 and TRBJ1-2; a stretch of 10 junction bases matches TRBD1. The nucleotide sequence reads as follows: TGCGCCAGCAGCTTGACGGGACAGGGGTACTATGGCTACACCTTC. This gives the protein CASSLTGQGYYGYTF. Here the CDR3 is joined to the reference TRBV5-1 and TRBJ1-2 genes, and the full variable domain is: KAGVTQTPRYLIKTRGQQVTLSCSPISGHRSVSWYQQTPGQGLQFLFEYFSETQRNKGNFPGRFSGRQFSNSRSEMNVSTLELGDSALYLCASSLTGQGYYGYTFGSGTRLTVV.